This TCR beta chain came from a study of cytomegalovirus exposure and HLA in healthy donors (TCRdb year 2017). With respect to the entire study: In an earlier analysis of about 560 of the donors, under 300 Gb of sequence data and 117 million unique TCR beta sequences from roughly 190 million T cells were reported. Approximately 300 gigabases of sequencing data and around 90 million unique TCR sequences made up an early release that covered several hundred HLA-typed donors. The genetic ancestry cluster associated with self-reported Caucasian donors included approximately 85% of the roughly 380 genotyped donors. The study was designed to test whether signatures of past pathogen exposure could be identified by cataloging public T cell receptors. Using immunosequencing, the study profiled T cell repertoires from fewer than 700 subjects and related those repertoires to cytomegalovirus serostatus. Along with the approximately 700-subject first cohort, a separate validation cohort of around 120 different subjects was used. To predict cytomegalovirus infection status, the study brought together high-throughput TCR immunosequencing, statistical association of individual TCRs with disease status, and machine learning. A later analysis re-examined previously published TCR beta repertoires from roughly 720 donors and added high-resolution HLA genotyping to investigate patterns of TCR occurrence. Rather than drawing on any new phenotypic data, the later analysis identified candidate immune exposures from TCR beta sequences and the way those sequences occurred across donors. An earlier analysis of approximately 500 of the donors applied high-throughput TCR beta sequencing to assess whether each TCR beta V gene segment acted as functional or pseudogenic. Alongside the repertoire data, information on donor age, sex, ethnicity and CMV serostatus was compiled. A later genetic analysis used genome-wide SNP genotypes for about 55% of the 666 donors, treating that subset as a discovery cohort. Every discovery cohort repertoire had been produced on one sequencing platform. Class I and class II HLA loci were covered by the typing at four-digit resolution. The number of typed donors differed by locus: about 620-640 for A, B, C, DRB1 and DQB1; 500 to 550 for DQA1; about 600 for DPA1; and 400 to 480 for DPB1. About five DR-DQ haplotypes were treated as single units for association and clustering because of strong linkage in the cohort. Across approximately 400 genotyped donors of the cohort, an average of roughly 230,000 unique TCR beta nucleotide sequences per donor were sequenced, and roughly 17% of those sequences were non-productive.

In total, 666 healthy bone marrow donors made up the cohort. All cohort members were sampled while nominally healthy, although unrecorded immune exposures were likely present. The donor tested CMV seronegative and was one of the 352 seronegative cohort members. A peripheral blood sample was collected from each donor, and TCR beta sequencing was performed on peripheral blood mononuclear cells. Genomic DNA was extracted from the blood cell samples with the Qiagen DNeasy Blood Extraction Kit. The paper's findings and limits, for the study overall: Because HLA typing was unavailable for some donors at each locus, only the typed subset was used in association tests. Several of the top co-occurrence clusters appeared to be linked to parvovirus B19, influenza, CMV and Epstein-Barr virus, according to a later analysis. According to a later genetic analysis, donors in an Asian-associated ancestry cluster had fewer N-insertions in productive TCRs than the approximately 690-donor mean. A later genetic analysis associated a missense DCLRE1C variant with V-gene and J-gene trimming of TCR beta chains, and an independent cohort replicated the association. Correlated functional status among segregating V segments might be attributable to linkage disequilibrium, but an unknown experimental factor could not be ruled out. The classifier was reported to diagnose cytomegalovirus status with high specificity and sensitivity in both the original cohort and the validation cohort. A further reported finding was that TCR beta sequences accurately predicted the HLA-A and HLA-B alleles for most subjects in the first cohort. A later analysis found that most CMV-associated TCR beta chains appeared HLA-restricted, with HLA associations seemingly driven largely by CMV exposure. A later analysis found that TCR association rates varied across HLA loci, with DRB1 alleles showing the most associated TCRs and HLA-C alleles the fewest. Most TCR sequences were seen in very few donors, while some public TCRs were found in many individuals. In vitro tests confirmed that a few of the cytomegalovirus-associated TCR beta chains recognize cytomegalovirus antigens. When HLA alleles, especially DR and DQ, strongly co-occurred, TCR associations were difficult to assign to individual alleles. Some IMGT-functional V segments, including TRBV6-2 and TRBV6-3, could not be distinguished by the 87-base-pair reads and were therefore excluded. The authors suggested that the approach could potentially be extended to other disease states and immunological phenotypes. A group of highly shared sequence variants was considered likely to be a technical artifact of the sequencing pipeline. The study gave a list of under 200 TCR beta chains associated with cytomegalovirus. The earlier analysis of some 540 of the donors excluded some 16 rarely observed V segments, including chromosome 9 orphons, because counts were too low. A later analysis associated roughly 17,000 TCR beta sequences with specific HLA alleles at a false discovery rate of 0.05. The cohort was sequenced for TCR beta chains only, and without alpha or paired-chain data the features that could be detected were limited. CMV serostatus was the only immune exposure information available for the cohort. An earlier analysis of some 590 of the donors showed that most TCR beta V segments appeared in productive rearrangements either about 87% or about 30% of the time, which broadly matched IMGT annotations. Roughly uniform sequencing depth across donors was assumed in presence/absence analyses, although this assumption may not hold. A later analysis found that HLA-associated TCR beta chains were more clonally expanded and had lower generation probabilities than equally common non-associated chains.

The CDR3, from cysteine to phenylalanine, totals 20 residues. CDR3 DNA only is kept here, 60 bases in frame from base 1. The germline V gene specifies MDHEN as CDR1 and SYDVKM as CDR2. Ends trimmed: V by 2 bases, J by 0 bases; bases unmatched to a gene: 14. Regarding this clone: The antigen it binds to is not known.

Receptor amplification or capture employed the immunoSEQ multiplex PCR assay. For the multiplex PCR, a mixture combining 60 forward primers for TCR Vbeta segments and 13 reverse primers for TCR Jbeta segments was used. Amplification of the CDR3 region of rearranged TCR beta genes was performed with a multiplex PCR assay on genomic DNA. On the Illumina HiSeq System, the amplified TCR beta libraries were sequenced as 87-base-pair reads. The original methods were these. In a later analysis, tens of millions of unique TCR beta chains were counted across the roughly 700 repertoires, and roughly 10 million of these chains were shared by at least two donors. A nearest-neighbor algorithm error-corrected the raw reads and collapsed the reads into unique sequences, merging closely related sequences to remove PCR and sequencing errors. CDR3 sequences were aligned to IMGT reference sequences to assign V, D and J gene segments. For a sequence to be retained, a match of at least six nucleotides was required to both a V gene segment and a J gene segment. A rearrangement was called productive if the CDR3 had no stop codons and remained in frame with V and J, and every other rearrangement was called non-productive. CDR3 was defined by IMGT convention, running from the second conserved V-encoded cysteine to the conserved J-encoded phenylalanine. The earlier analysis of some 540 of the donors excluded any sequence lacking an unambiguous match to a single V gene segment. In an earlier analysis of almost 600 of the donors, a V segment was called functional when productive rearrangements were above 56.7%, and segregating when the standard deviation between donors exceeded 5%. To diagnose cytomegalovirus status from the catalog of TCR beta chain sequences, a statistical classification framework was built. In a later analysis, TCR nucleotide sequences were compared against IMGT/GENE-DB human TR gene sequences so that V and J genes could be assigned. Using the TCRdist pipeline, a later analysis assigned CDR3 sequences along with most-parsimonious VDJ recombination scenarios. In a later analysis, each TCR beta chain was defined by its CDR3 amino acid sequence together with its V-gene family, and reads lacking a unique V-gene family were excluded. As a way to deal with suspected cross-contamination and a sequencing artifact, a later analysis dropped approximately 570 nucleotide sequences that were highly shared and had low generation probability. A later analysis calculated a clonal expansion index for each public chain from normalized within-repertoire ranks of inferred template counts. In a later analysis, generation probabilities were computed with a VDJ recombination model fitted to out-of-frame rearrangements, and the resulting probabilities were checked against IGoR. A later analysis scored TCR-TCR, TCR-HLA and TCR-CMV co-occurrence with hypergeometric tests, applying a repertoire-size bias correction to TCR pairs. To estimate false discovery rates, a later analysis permuted the HLA or CMV assignments 20 times. In a later analysis, co-occurring TCRs were grouped using DBSCAN, and TCRdist sequence similarity was added for clustering within HLA-allele-positive subsets. Co-occurrence clustering excluded repertoires with fewer than 30,000 or more than 120,000 public chains, plus five with anomalous nucleotide sharing. What TCRdb holds here is the immuneACCESS table cut down to in-frame rearrangements. Part of the clones is not present; checked against another copy, under half of the missing clones reflect an unresolved V gene, and the others are unexplained. The V and J calls and clone size are taken from that table; D and trimming were inferred from the DNA. In this sample's table one finds about 99,000 clones. Jointly, the top ten make up about 3% of the sample.

Recombination linked TRBV28 to TRBJ1-3, with 9 middle bases fitting TRBD1. Sequenced sample: PBMCs. The TCR comes from a man between 40 and 49 years old in good health and CMV-seronegative. The nucleotide sequence reads as follows: TGTGCCAGCAGTTTAGCCGGGACAGGGAAATCTACCCTCTCTGGAAACACCATATATTTT. This codes for CASSLAGTGKSTLSGNTIYF.